The 14 T cell receptor beta chains reported below all come from one sample, sequenced in a study of T-cell memory formation after mild COVID-19. Each CDR3 protein gets one entry after TCRdb re-called the 5' RACE reads with MiXCR. The data contain 180,000 or so distinct CDR3 sequences, 11% of them singletons. Sequenced: PBMCs or a T cell subset sorted from them (not recorded which). The receptors derive from a man between 18 and 29 years old who had mild COVID-19 (a few samples of this study predate the infection). Cell type and time point are not known.

V is TRBV7-2 and J is TRBJ2-1; 9 bases align to TRBD2. The CDR3 has 16 residues. The J segment lost 4 bases and the V segment lost 1 base, leaving 5 bases of the junction unmatched. CDR1 is SGHTA and CDR2 is FQGNSA in the germline V gene. CDR3 bases: TGTGCCAGCAGCTTAGATCTAGCGGGACTTTACAATGAGCAGTTCTTC. Protein: CASSLDLAGLYNEQFF. The whole variable domain, filled in from reference TRBV7-2 and TRBJ2-1, reads GAGVSQSPSNKVTEKGKDVELRCDPISGHTALYWYRQSLGQGLEFLIYFQGNSAPDKSGLPSDRFSAERTGGSVSTLTIQRTQQEDSAVYLCASSLDLAGLYNEQFFGPGTRLTVL.

This sequence joins TRBV29-1 and TRBJ2-7, with D perhaps matching TRBD1 (5 bases). In germline, CDR1 is SQVTM, CDR2 ANQGSEA. Trimming removed 4 bases at V and 1 base at J, with 11 bases between. The CDR3 is 13 amino acids. The CDR3 reads CSVGRGRSYEQYF. Here the CDR3 DNA reads TGCAGCGTTGGTAGGGGCCGTTCCTACGAGCAGTACTTC.

This clonotype was recorded many times. The CDR3 protein is CSVQGQGSTEQYV. The CDR3 nucleotides are TGCAGCGTCCAGGGACAGGGCTCCACCGAGCAGTACGTC. This chain connects TRBV29-1 to TRBJ2-7, with 9 positions matching TRBD1. V shed 6 bases, J shed 6 bases, and the junction held 9 bases outside the gene matches. CDR3 length: 13 residues. Germline-derived CDR1 and CDR2 are SQVTM and ANQGSEA.

The genes are TRBV20-1 and TRBJ2-5; 8 positions match TRBD1. This CDR3 region has 14 residues. Germline V gene data show CDR1 as DFQATT and CDR2 as SNEGSKA (reference sequence). With 2 bases clipped from V and 5 bases from J, the junction kept 7 bases outside the gene matches. The CDR3 nucleotides read TGCAGTGCTAGACCGGCAGGGGGCGAGGAGACCCAGTACTTC. This codes for CSARPAGGEETQYF.

This clonotype was counted a few times. The DNA of the CDR3 is TGTGCCAGCACTGGACAGGCTGATCAGCCCCAGCATTTT. This gives the protein CASTGQADQPQHF. J is TRBJ1-5 and V is TRBV2; 7 bases align to TRBD1. This CDR3 contains 13 residues. CDR1 SNHLY and CDR2 FYNNEI come from the germline V gene. The ends lost 7 bases at V and 5 bases at J; junction bases unmatched: 5.

The chain is built from TRBV5-1 and TRBJ2-2, with D perhaps matching TRBD1 (5 bases). Germline V lookup: CDR1 SGHRS, CDR2 YFSETQ. V was trimmed by 4 bases and J by 6 bases, leaving 16 bases between them. The CDR3 runs 15 residues. The DNA of the CDR3 is TGCGCCAGCAGCACAACCCCAGGGTTTGCCGGGGAGCTGTTTTTT. Protein sequence: CASSTTPGFAGELFF.

In its sample, this clonotype was seen a few times. The chain is built from TRBV7-3 and TRBJ2-3; the match to TRBD2 covers 11 bases. Germline CDR1 SGHTA, CDR2 FQGTGA. This CDR3 has 15 residues. V was clipped by 5 bases and J by 5 bases; unmatched bases: 6. CDR3 in amino acids: CASSPSGTSGDTQYF. CDR3 DNA: TGTGCCAGCAGCCCCTCAGGGACTAGCGGAGATACGCAGTATTTT.

This chain connects TRBV7-9 to TRBJ2-7, with a tentative D call TRBD2 (6 bases). The CDR3 runs to 14 residues. Trimming pared 1 base from V and 5 bases from J, leaving 12 bases between. Germline V gives CDR1 SEHNR, CDR2 FQNEAQ (reference sequence). DNA of the CDR3: TGTGCCAGCAGCTTAGGGTCAGGGACTCACGAGCAGTACTTC. It translates to CASSLGSGTHEQYF.

This clonotype has at least ten counts. The genes are TRBV15 and TRBJ2-5; 8 bases fit TRBD1. Germline CDR1 LNHNV, CDR2 YYDKDF (reference sequence). The CDR3 loop spans 16 amino acids. Trimming took 0 bases from V and 3 from J; bases not matched to a gene: 6. DNA for the CDR3: TGTGCCACCAGCAGAGATCTCAGGGGGCTGGAAGAGACCCAGTACTTC. Translation gives CATSRDLRGLEETQYF. The whole variable domain, remainder taken from reference TRBV15 and TRBJ2-5, is DAMVIQNPRYQVTQFGKPVTLSCSQTLNHNVMYWYQQKSSQAPKLLFHYYDKDFNNEADTPDNFQSRRPNTSFCFLDIRSPGLGDTAMYLCATSRDLRGLEETQYFGPGTRLLVL.

This clonotype was counted a few times. The chain joins TRBV30 to TRBJ1-5; 10 bases align to TRBD1. V trimming: 5 bases; J trimming: 3 bases; junction bases outside the gene matches: 1. Looked up from germline, CDR1 is GTSNPN and CDR2 is SVGIG (reference sequence). The CDR3 contains 13 residues. Here the CDR3 DNA reads TGTGCCTGGGGACAGGGGGACAATCAGCCCCAGCATTTT. It specifies CAWGQGDNQPQHF. The variable domain in full, completed from reference TRBV30 and TRBJ1-5, reads SQTIHQWPATLVQPVGSPLSLECTVEGTSNPNLYWYRQAAGRGLQLLFYSVGIGQISSEVPQNLSASRPQDRQFILSSKKLLLSDSGFYLCAWGQGDNQPQHFGDGTRLSIL.

This clonotype showed up just a few times. The chain carries TRBV19 and TRBJ1-5; a possible D gene is TRBD1 (5 bases). Trimming stripped 5 bases from V and 1 base from J, with 12 bases between. Germline V gene data show CDR1 as LNHDA and CDR2 as SQIVND (reference sequence). The CDR3 totals 15 residues. The CDR3 protein is CASSDWQGSNQPQHF. The CDR3 nucleotides are TGTGCCAGTAGTGATTGGCAGGGAAGCAATCAGCCCCAGCATTTT.

The sample holds many counts of this clonotype. The chain couples TRBV15 to TRBJ2-5, with D unresolved. The germline V and J ends were trimmed by 0 bases and 5 bases, with 4 bases remaining between them. The germline V gene encodes CDR1 LNHNV and CDR2 YYDKDF (reference sequence). This CDR3 has 12 amino acids. The CDR3 here is CATSRDVETQYF. CDR3 bases: TGTGCCACCAGCAGAGATGTGGAGACCCAGTACTTC. Combining the CDR3 with reference TRBV15 and TRBJ2-5 gives the whole variable domain DAMVIQNPRYQVTQFGKPVTLSCSQTLNHNVMYWYQQKSSQAPKLLFHYYDKDFNNEADTPDNFQSRRPNTSFCFLDIRSPGLGDTAMYLCATSRDVETQYFGPGTRLLVL.

The V and J genes are TRBV5-8 and TRBJ2-1; TRBD1 matches at 8 bases. Germline assignment: CDR1 SGHTS and CDR2 YDEGEE. The ends lost 4 bases at V and 12 bases at J; junction bases unmatched: 9. The CDR3 totals 13 residues. CDR3 residues: CASSGGQVGLQFF. For the CDR3, the DNA is TGTGCCAGCAGCGGGGGACAGGTGGGGTTGCAGTTCTTC.

The CDR3 sequence: CSAITSDETQYF. In DNA, the CDR3 is TGCAGTGCTATTACCAGCGATGAGACCCAGTACTTC. J is TRBJ2-5 and V is TRBV20-1; D remains unclear. V shed 4 bases and J shed 5 bases, with 11 bases lying between them. The CDR3 runs to 12 residues. From germline, CDR1 is DFQATT and CDR2 SNEGSKA (reference sequence).